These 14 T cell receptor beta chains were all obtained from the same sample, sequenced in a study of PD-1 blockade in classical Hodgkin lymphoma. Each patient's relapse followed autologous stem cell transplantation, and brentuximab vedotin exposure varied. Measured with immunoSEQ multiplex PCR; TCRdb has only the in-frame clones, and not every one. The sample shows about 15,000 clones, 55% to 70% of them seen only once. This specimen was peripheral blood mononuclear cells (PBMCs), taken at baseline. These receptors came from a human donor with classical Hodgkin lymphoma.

The CDR3 spells CASSLERASGRAREQFF. The CDR3 nucleotides are TGTGCCAGCAGCTTAGAGCGGGCTAGCGGGAGGGCCAGAGAGCAGTTCTTC. The chain employs TRBV7-9 and TRBJ2-1; 12 bases map to TRBD2. From germline, CDR1 is SEHNR and CDR2 FQNEAQ (reference sequence). V shed 1 base and J 10 bases; nucleotides not matched to a gene: 11. There are 17 residues in the CDR3.

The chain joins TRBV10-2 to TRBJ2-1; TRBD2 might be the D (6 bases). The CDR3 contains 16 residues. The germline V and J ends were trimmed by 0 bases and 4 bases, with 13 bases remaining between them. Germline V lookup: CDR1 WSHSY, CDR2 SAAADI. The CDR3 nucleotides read TGCGCCAGCAGTGAGTCTTTGCGGACTACATACAATGAGCAGTTCTTC. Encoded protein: CASSESLRTTYNEQFF.

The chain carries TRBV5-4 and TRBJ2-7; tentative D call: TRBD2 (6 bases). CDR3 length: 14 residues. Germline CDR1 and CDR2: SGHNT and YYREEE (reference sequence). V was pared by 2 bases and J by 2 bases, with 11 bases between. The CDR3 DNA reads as TGTGCCAGCAGCTTTACTAGGAGGGCCTACGAGCAGTACTTC. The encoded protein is CASSFTRRAYEQYF.

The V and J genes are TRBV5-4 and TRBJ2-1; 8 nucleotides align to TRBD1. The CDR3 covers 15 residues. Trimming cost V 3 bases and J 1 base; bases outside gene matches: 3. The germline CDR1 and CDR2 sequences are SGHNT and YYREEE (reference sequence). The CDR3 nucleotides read TGTGCCAGCAGCTCGGACAGGGAATCCTACAATGAGCAGTTCTTC. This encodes CASSSDRESYNEQFF.

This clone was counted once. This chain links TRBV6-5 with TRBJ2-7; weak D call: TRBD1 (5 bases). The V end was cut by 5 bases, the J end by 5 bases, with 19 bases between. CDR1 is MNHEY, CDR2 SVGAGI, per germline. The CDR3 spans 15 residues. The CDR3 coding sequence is TGTGCCAGCAGTGGTACTCGGACCCAGGGCAACGAGCAGTACTTC. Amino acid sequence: CASSGTRTQGNEQYF.

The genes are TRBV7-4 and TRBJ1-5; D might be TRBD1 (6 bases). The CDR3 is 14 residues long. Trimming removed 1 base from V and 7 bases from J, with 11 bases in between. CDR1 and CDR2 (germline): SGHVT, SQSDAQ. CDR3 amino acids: CASSLGGAKQPQHF. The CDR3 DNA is TGTGCCAGCAGCTTAGGGGGGGCGAAACAGCCCCAGCATTTT.

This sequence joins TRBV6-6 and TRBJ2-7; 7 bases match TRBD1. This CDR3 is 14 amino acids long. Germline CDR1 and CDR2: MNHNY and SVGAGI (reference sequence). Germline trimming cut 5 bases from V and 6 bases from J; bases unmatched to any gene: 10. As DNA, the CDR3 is TGTGCCAGCAGTCTCGGGACAGCCCCCCTCGAGCAGTACTTC. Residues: CASSLGTAPLEQYF.

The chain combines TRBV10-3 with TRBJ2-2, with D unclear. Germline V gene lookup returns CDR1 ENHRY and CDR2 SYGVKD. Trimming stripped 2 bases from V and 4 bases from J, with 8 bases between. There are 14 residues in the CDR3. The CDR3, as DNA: TGTGCCATCAGTGAGAATCCGATCACCGGGGAGCTGTTTTTT. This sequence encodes CAISENPITGELFF.

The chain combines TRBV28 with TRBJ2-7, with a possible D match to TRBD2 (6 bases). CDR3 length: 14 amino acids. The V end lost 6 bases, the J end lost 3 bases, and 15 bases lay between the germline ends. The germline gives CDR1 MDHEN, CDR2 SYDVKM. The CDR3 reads CASSPGTLLYEQYF. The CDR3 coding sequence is TGTGCCAGCAGCCCCGGGACTTTACTCTACGAGCAGTACTTC.

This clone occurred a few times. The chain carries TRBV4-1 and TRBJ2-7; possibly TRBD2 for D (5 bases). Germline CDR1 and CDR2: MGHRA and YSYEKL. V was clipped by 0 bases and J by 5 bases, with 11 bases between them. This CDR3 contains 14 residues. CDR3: CASSQEPKEDEQYF. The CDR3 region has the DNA TGCGCCAGCAGCCAAGAACCAAAGGAGGACGAGCAGTACTTC.

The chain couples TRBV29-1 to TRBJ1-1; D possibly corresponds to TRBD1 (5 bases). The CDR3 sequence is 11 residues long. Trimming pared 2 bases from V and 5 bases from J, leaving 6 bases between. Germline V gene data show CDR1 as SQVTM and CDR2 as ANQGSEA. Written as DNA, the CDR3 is TGCAGCGTTGAACAGGGTACTGAAGCTTTCTTT. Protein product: CSVEQGTEAFF.

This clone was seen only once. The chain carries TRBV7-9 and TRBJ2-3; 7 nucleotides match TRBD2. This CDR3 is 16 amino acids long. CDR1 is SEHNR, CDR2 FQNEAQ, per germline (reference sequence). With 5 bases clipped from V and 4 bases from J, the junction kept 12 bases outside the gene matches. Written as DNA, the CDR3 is TGTGCCAGCAGCCCGCGCGGGGGAATTCCATCAGATACGCAGTATTTT. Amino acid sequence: CASSPRGGIPSDTQYF.

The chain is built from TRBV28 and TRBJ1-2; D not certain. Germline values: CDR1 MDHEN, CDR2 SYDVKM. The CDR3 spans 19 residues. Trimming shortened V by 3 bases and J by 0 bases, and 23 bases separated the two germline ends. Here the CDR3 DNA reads TGTGCCAGCAGTTTGGAGTTCGGAATCCCAGACGAACCTAACTATGGCTACACCTTC. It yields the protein CASSLEFGIPDEPNYGYTF.

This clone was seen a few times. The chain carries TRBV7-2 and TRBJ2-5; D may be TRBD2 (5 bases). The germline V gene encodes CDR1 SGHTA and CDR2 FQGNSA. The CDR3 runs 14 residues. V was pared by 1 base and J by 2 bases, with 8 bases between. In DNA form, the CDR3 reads TGTGCCAGCAGCTTAGGTTCGGGGCAAGAGACCCAGTACTTC. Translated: CASSLGSGQETQYF.